This TCR beta chain was identified in a study of spatial heterogeneity in lung cancer. TCRdb independently ran MiXCR on the 5' RACE reads; one entry per CDR3 protein. The top ten hold approximately 10% of the sample, which has approximately 52,000 distinct CDR3 sequences, under 6% seen once. Specified time point: sample taken at primary tumor resection. Whole RNA obtained from tumor, nontumor lung or frozen PBMC underwent sequencing without sorting. The donors were about 72 patients with non-small cell lung cancer that was early-stage and untreated. This clonotype occurred a few times. V lost 5 bases and J 6 bases, leaving 13 bases between the germline ends. Germline CDR1 reads SGHAT; CDR2 reads FQNNGV. This CDR3 is 13 amino acids long.

The sample was PBMCs, taken at surgery. V usage is TRBV11-2 and J usage is TRBJ2-5, with no clear D. The sequence was collected from a male donor with early-stage non-small cell lung cancer. CDR3: CASSPGVLKTQYF. DNA for the CDR3: TGTGCCAGCAGCCCTGGGGTCCTTAAGACCCAGTACTTC. Full variable domain (remainder filled in from reference TRBV11-2 and TRBJ2-5): EAGVAQSPRYKIIEKRQSVAFWCNPISGHATLYWYQQILGQGPKLLIQFQNNGVVDDSQLPKDRFSAERLKGVDSTLKIQPAKLEDSAVYLCASSPGVLKTQYFGPGTRLLVL.